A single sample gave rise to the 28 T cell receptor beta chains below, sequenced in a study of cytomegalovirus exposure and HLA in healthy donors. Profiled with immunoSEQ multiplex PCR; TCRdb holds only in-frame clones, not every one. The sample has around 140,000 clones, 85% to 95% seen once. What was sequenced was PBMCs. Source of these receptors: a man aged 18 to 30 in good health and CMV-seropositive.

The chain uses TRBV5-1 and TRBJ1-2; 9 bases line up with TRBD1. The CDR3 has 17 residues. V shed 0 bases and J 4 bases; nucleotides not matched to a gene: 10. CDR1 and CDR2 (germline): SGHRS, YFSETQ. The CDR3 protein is CASSLDVGDRVSYGYTF. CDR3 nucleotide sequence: TGCGCCAGCAGCTTGGATGTCGGGGACAGGGTTTCCTATGGCTACACCTTC. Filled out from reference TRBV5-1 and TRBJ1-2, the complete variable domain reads KAGVTQTPRYLIKTRGQQVTLSCSPISGHRSVSWYQQTPGQGLQFLFEYFSETQRNKGNFPGRFSGRQFSNSRSEMNVSTLELGDSALYLCASSLDVGDRVSYGYTFGSGTRLTVV.

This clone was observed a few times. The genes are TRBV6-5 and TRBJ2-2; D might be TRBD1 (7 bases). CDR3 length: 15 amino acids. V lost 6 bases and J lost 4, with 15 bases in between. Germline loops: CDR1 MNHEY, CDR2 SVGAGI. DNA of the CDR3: TGTGCCAGCAGGCAGGGGGGAGGTAGCACCGGGGAGCTGTTTTTT. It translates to CASRQGGGSTGELFF.

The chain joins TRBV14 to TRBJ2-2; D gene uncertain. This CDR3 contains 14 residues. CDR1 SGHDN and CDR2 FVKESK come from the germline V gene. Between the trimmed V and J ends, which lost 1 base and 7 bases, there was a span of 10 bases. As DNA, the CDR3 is TGTGCCAGCAGCCAAGGAGTCTACAGCGGGGAGCTGTTTTTT. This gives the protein CASSQGVYSGELFF.

The DNA of the CDR3 is TGCAGCGCCCTGTCGGGGACCTACGAGCAGTACTTC. As protein: CSALSGTYEQYF. The chain has TRBV29-1 and TRBJ2-7; weak D call: TRBD2 (5 bases). Germline V gene sequence: CDR1 SQVTM, CDR2 ANQGSEA. Trimming pared 7 bases from V and 2 bases from J, leaving 12 bases between. The CDR3 spans 12 residues.

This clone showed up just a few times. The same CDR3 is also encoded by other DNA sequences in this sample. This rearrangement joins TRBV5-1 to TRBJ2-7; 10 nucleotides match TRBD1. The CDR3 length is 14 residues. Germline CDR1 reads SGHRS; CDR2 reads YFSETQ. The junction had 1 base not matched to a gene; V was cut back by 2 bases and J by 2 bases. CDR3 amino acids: CASSLGQGAYEQYF. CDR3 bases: TGCGCCAGCAGCTTAGGACAGGGGGCCTACGAGCAGTACTTC.

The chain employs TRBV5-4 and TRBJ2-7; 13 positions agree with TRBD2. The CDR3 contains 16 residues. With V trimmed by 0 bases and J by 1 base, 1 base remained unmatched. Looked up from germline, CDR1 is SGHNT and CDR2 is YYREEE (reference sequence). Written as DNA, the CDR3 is TGTGCCAGCAGCTTGGAGGGACTAGCGGGATCCTACGAGCAGTACTTC. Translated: CASSLEGLAGSYEQYF.

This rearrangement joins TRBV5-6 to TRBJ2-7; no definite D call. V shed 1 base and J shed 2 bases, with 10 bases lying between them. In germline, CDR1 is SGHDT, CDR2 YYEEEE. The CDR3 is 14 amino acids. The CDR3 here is CASSLSLFPYEQYF. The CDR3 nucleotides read TGTGCCAGCAGCTTGTCACTCTTCCCCTACGAGCAGTACTTC.

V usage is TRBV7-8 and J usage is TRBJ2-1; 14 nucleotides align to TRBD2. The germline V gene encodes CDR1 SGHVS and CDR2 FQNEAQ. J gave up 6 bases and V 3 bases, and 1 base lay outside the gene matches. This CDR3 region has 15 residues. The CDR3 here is CASSLGTSGSNEQFF. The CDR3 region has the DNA TGTGCCAGCAGCTTGGGGACTAGCGGGAGCAATGAGCAGTTCTTC.

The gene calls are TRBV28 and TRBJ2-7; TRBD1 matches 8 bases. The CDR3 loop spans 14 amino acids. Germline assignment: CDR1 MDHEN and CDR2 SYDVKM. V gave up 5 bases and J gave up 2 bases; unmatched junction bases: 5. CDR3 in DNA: TGTGCCAGCAGTCCAAAGGACAGGGCCTACGAGCAGTACTTC. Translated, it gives CASSPKDRAYEQYF. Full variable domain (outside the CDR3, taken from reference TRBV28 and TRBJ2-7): DVKVTQSSRYLVKRTGEKVFLECVQDMDHENMFWYRQDPGLGLRLIYFSYDVKMKEKGDIPEGYSVSREKKERFSLILESASTNQTSMYLCASSPKDRAYEQYFGPGTRLTVT.

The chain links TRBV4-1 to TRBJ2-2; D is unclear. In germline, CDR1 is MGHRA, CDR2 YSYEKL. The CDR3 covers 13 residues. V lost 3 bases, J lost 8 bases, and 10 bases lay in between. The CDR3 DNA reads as TGCGCCAGCAGCCATACTGGAGCGGGGGAGCTGTTTTTT. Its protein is CASSHTGAGELFF.

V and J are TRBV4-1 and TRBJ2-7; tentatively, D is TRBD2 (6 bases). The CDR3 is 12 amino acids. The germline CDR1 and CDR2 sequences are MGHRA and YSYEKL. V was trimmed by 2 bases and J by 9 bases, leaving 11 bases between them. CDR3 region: CASSQPPEGQYF. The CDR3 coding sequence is TGCGCCAGCAGCCAACCCCCGGAGGGGCAGTACTTC.

DNA for the CDR3: TGCGCCAGCAGCGACCACAGGACGTCCACTGAAGCTTTCTTT. It is translated as CASSDHRTSTEAFF. The chain has TRBV5-1 and TRBJ1-1; D possibly corresponds to TRBD1 (5 bases). The germline V gene has CDR1 SGHRS and CDR2 YFSETQ. Deletions cut 4 bases from V and 4 bases from J, with 14 bases between. This CDR3 is 14 amino acids long.

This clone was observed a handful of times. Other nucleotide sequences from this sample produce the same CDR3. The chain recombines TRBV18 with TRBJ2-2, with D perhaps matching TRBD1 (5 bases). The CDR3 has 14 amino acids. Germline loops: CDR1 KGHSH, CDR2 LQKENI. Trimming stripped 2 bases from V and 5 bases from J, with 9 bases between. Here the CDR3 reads CASSPSTGTGELFF. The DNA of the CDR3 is TGTGCCAGCTCACCATCCACAGGAACCGGGGAGCTGTTTTTT.

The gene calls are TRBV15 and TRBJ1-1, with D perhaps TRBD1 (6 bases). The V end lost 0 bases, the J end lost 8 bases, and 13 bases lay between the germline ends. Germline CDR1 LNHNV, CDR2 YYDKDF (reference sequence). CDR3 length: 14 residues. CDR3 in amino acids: CATSRDGRGVEAFF. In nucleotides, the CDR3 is TGTGCCACCAGCAGAGATGGCAGGGGAGTAGAAGCTTTCTTT.

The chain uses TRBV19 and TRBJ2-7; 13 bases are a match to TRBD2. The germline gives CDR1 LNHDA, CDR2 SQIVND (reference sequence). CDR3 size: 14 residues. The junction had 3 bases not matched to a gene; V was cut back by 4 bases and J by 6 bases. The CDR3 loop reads CASSSRLAGGEQYF. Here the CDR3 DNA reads TGTGCCAGTAGTAGCCGACTAGCGGGAGGCGAGCAGTACTTC.

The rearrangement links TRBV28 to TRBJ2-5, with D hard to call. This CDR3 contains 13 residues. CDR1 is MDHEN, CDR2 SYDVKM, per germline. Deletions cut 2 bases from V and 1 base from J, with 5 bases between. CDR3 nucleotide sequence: TGTGCCAGCAGTTTAGGCTTCCAAGAGACCCAGTACTTC. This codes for CASSLGFQETQYF.

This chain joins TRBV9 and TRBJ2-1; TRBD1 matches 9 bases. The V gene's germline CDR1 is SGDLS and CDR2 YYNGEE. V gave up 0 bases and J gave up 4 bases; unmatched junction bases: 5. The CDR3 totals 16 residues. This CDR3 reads CASSVVGTGKYNEQFF. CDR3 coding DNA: TGTGCCAGCAGCGTAGTCGGGACAGGGAAATACAATGAGCAGTTCTTC.

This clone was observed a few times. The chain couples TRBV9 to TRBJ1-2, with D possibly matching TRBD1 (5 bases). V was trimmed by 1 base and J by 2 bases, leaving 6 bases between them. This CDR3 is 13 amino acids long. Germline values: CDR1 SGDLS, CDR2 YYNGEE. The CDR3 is CASSVSGNYGYTF. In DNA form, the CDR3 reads TGTGCCAGCAGCGTATCAGGGAACTATGGCTACACCTTC.

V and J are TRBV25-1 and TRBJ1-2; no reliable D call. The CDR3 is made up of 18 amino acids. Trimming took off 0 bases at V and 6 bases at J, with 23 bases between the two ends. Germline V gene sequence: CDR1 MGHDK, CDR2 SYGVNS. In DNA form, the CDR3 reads TGTGCCAGCAGTGAATATTTCGCAGGAGGTACCACCTCCGATGGCTACACCTTC. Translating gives CASSEYFAGGTTSDGYTF.

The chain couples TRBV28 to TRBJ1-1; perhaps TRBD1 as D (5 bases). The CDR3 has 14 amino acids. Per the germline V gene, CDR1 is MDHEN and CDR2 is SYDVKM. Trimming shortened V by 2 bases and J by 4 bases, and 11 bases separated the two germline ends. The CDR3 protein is CASSLVRGGTEAFF. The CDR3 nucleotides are TGTGCCAGCAGTTTAGTTCGGGGGGGCACTGAAGCTTTCTTT.

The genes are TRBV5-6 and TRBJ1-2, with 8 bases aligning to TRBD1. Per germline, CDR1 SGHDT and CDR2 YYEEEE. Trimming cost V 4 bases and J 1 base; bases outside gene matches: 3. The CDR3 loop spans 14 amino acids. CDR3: CASSPGQVNYGYTF. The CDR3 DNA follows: TGTGCCAGCAGCCCGGGACAGGTTAACTATGGCTACACCTTC.

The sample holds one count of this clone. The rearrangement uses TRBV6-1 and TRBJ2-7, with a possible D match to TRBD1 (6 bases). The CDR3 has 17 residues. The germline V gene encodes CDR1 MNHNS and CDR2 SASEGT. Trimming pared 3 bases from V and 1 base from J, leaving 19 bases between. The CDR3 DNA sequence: TGTGCCAGCAGTGAGATCCCCGGGCGGACAGCATCCTACGAGCAGTACTTC. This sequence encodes CASSEIPGRTASYEQYF.

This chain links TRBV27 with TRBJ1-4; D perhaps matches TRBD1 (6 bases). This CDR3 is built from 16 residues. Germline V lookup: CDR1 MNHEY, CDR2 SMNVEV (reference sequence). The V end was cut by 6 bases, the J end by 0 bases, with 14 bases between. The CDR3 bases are TGTGCCAGCAGCTCTAAACAGGGACCAACTAATGAAAAACTGTTTTTT. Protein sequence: CASSSKQGPTNEKLFF.

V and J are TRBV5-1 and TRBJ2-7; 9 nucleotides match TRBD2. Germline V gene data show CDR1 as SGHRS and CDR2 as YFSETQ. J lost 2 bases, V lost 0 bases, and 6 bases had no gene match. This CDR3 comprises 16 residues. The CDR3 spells CASSLAGGRATYEQYF. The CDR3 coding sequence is TGCGCCAGCAGCTTGGCCGGCGGGAGGGCCACCTACGAGCAGTACTTC. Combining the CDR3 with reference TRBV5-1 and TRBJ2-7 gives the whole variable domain KAGVTQTPRYLIKTRGQQVTLSCSPISGHRSVSWYQQTPGQGLQFLFEYFSETQRNKGNFPGRFSGRQFSNSRSEMNVSTLELGDSALYLCASSLAGGRATYEQYFGPGTRLTVT.

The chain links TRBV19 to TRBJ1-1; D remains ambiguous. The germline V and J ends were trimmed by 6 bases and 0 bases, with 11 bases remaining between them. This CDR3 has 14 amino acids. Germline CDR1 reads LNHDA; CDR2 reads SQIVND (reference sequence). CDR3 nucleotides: TGTGCCAGTAGCCCCATTTCGGTGAACACTGAAGCTTTCTTT. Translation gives CASSPISVNTEAFF.

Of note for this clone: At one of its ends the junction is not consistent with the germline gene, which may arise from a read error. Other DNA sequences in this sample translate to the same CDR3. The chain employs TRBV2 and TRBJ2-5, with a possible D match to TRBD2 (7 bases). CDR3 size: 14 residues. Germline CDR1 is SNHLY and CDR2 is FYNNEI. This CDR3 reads CASSEQGGGETQYF. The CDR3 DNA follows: TGTGCTAGCAGTGAACAGGGAGGGGGAGAGACCCAGTACTTC.

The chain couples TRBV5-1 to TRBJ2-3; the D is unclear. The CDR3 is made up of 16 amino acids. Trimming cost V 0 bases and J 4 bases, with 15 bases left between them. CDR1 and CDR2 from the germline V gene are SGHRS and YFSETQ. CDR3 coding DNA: TGCGCCAGCAGCTTGGGGCTAGTTCGTATCGCAGATACGCAGTATTTT. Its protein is CASSLGLVRIADTQYF.

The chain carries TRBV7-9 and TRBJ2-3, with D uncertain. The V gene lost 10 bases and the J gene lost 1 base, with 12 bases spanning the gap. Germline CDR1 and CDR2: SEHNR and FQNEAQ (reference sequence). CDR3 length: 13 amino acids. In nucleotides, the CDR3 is TGTGCCACCTCCCGAAGCGGCACAGATACGCAGTATTTT. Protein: CATSRSGTDTQYF.